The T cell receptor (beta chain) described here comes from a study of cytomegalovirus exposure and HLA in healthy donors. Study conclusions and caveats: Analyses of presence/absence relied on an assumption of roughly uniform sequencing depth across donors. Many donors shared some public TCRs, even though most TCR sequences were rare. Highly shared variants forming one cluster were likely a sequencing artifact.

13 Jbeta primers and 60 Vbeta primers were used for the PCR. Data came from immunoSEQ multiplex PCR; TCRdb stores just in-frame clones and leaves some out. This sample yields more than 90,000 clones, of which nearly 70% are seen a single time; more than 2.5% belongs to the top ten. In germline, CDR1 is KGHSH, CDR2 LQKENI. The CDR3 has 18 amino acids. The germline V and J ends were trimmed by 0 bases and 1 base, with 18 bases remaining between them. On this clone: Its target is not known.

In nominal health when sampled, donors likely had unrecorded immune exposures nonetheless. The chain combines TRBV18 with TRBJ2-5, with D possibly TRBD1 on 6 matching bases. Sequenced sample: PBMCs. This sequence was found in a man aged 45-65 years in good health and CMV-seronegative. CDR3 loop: CASSPPNRVSPSQETQYF. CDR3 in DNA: TGTGCCAGCTCACCACCCAACAGGGTTTCCCCATCCCAAGAGACCCAGTACTTC. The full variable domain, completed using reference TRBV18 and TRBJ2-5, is NAGVMQNPRHLVRRRGQEARLRCSPMKGHSHVYWYRQLPEEGLKFMVYLQKENIIDESGMPKERFSAEFPKEGPSILRIQQVVRGDSAAYFCASSPPNRVSPSQETQYFGPGTRLLVL.